This entry features one T cell receptor (beta chain) sequence. Its antigen is undetermined. This specimen comes from a study of T cell responses to AZD1222 COVID-19 vaccine. General study results and limits: Spike-specific TCRs gained breadth and depth after people received two AZD1222 doses. Reportedly, nearly half of unique spike TCRs recognized epitopes outside B.1.351/B.1.1.7 mutations.

Per the germline V gene, CDR1 is KGHDR and CDR2 is SFDVKD. The CDR3 consists of 15 residues. After removal of 5 bases from V and 4 bases from J, the junction contained 4 bases not matched to a gene. TCRdb keeps only in-frame clones here, not all; method: immunoSEQ multiplex PCR. The repertoire holds roughly 150,000 clones, with 85% to 95% as singletons. The sequencing here drew on peripheral blood, taken 28 days after the second AZD1222 dose. This receptor was obtained from an adult who received the AZD1222 COVID-19 vaccine. This chain joins TRBV24-1 and TRBJ1-2; 12 bases line up with TRBD1. The CDR3 reads CATSVGTGGLYGYTF. CDR3 DNA sequence: TGTGCCACCAGTGTCGGGACAGGGGGCCTCTATGGCTACACCTTC.